The 32 T cell receptor beta chains listed next were all sequenced from one sample in a study of blood T cell repertoires in COVID-19. Method: immunoSEQ multiplex PCR; TCRdb's copy keeps in-frame clones and lacks some. The sample contains about 58,000 clones, roughly 79% of which appear only once. The sample was peripheral blood. All receptors come from a human donor in a cohort sampled during active COVID-19.

This clone was picked up a small number of times. The chain recombines TRBV5-4 with TRBJ2-3; TRBD2 aligns across 7 bases. The V gene's germline CDR1 is SGHNT and CDR2 YYREEE (reference sequence). This CDR3 is built from 17 residues. The J segment lost 4 bases and the V segment lost 1 base, leaving 12 bases of the junction unmatched. The CDR3 DNA is TGTGCCAGCAGCTTGAAGGGTCTTGGGGCGGGGGCAGATACGCAGTATTTT. Amino acids: CASSLKGLGAGADTQYF.

Only a few counts were recorded for this clone. The chain combines TRBV19 with TRBJ1-6, with D uncertain. Germline V gives CDR1 LNHDA, CDR2 SQIVND (reference sequence). The CDR3 runs to 12 residues. V was trimmed by 2 bases and J by 7 bases, leaving 3 bases between them. In nucleotides, the CDR3 is TGTGCCAGTAGTATACAGAATTCACCCCTCCACTTT. This gives the protein CASSIQNSPLHF. The variable domain in full, with the rest retrieved from reference TRBV19 and TRBJ1-6, is DGGITQSPKYLFRKEGQNVTLSCEQNLNHDAMYWYRQDPGQGLRLIYYSQIVNDFQKGDIAEGYSVSREKKESFPLTVTSAQKNPTAFYLCASSIQNSPLHFGNGTRLTVT.

This rearrangement joins TRBV9 to TRBJ2-6, with D maybe TRBD1 (5 bases). Germline CDR1 and CDR2: SGDLS and YYNGEE. Trimming took off 4 bases at V and 0 bases at J, with 17 bases between the two ends. The CDR3 runs 18 residues. CDR3 loop: CASSTPREPRSGANVLTF. The CDR3, as DNA: TGTGCCAGCAGCACCCCCAGGGAACCCCGCTCTGGGGCCAACGTCCTGACTTTC. The variable domain in full, with the rest retrieved from reference TRBV9 and TRBJ2-6, is DSGVTQTPKHLITATGQRVTLRCSPRSGDLSVYWYQQSLDQGLQFLIQYYNGEERAKGNILERFSAQQFPDLHSELNLSSLELGDSALYFCASSTPREPRSGANVLTFGAGSRLTVL.

The rearrangement uses TRBV5-1 and TRBJ2-7; 8 bases are a match to TRBD1. The V gene's germline CDR1 is SGHRS and CDR2 YFSETQ. The CDR3 is 13 residues long. Trimming cost V 4 bases and J 7 bases; bases outside gene matches: 7. Written as DNA, the CDR3 is TGCGCCAGCAGCAACCAGGGGGCGCATGAGCAGTACTTC. Protein: CASSNQGAHEQYF.

This rearrangement joins TRBV10-3 to TRBJ2-7, with TRBD2 as a possible D gene (11 bases). This CDR3 is 18 amino acids long. Germline V gene data show CDR1 as ENHRY and CDR2 as SYGVKD. V dropped 8 bases and J dropped 3 bases, with 29 bases sitting between them. Here the CDR3 DNA reads TGTGCCATCGGGGCCGGGACAGGGGACGGACTAGCGGGCTACGAGCAGTACTTC. Amino acids: CAIGAGTGDGLAGYEQYF.

The rearrangement uses TRBV28 and TRBJ2-7; tentatively, D is TRBD1 (5 bases). CDR3 length: 16 amino acids. Germline lookup yields CDR1 MDHEN and CDR2 SYDVKM. Trimming removed 5 bases from V and 5 bases from J, with 22 bases in between. Here the CDR3 reads CASSPWQGRGRDEQYF. CDR3 nucleotides: TGTGCCAGCAGTCCTTGGCAGGGCCGTGGCCGGGACGAGCAGTACTTC.

V and J are TRBV5-6 and TRBJ2-5, with 7 positions matching TRBD1. V dropped 5 bases and J dropped 2; count of bases not matched to a gene: 3. This CDR3 spans 13 amino acids. Germline lookup yields CDR1 SGHDT and CDR2 YYEEEE. The CDR3 is CASRKGQQETQYF. The CDR3 coding sequence is TGTGCCAGCAGGAAGGGACAGCAAGAGACCCAGTACTTC.

The chain recombines TRBV28 with TRBJ2-5, with 7 bases identical to TRBD2. The germline gives CDR1 MDHEN, CDR2 SYDVKM. V was pared by 3 bases and J by 3 bases, with 10 bases of the junction left unmatched. This CDR3 spans 16 amino acids. The CDR3: CASSFPASGNEETQYF. CDR3 in DNA: TGTGCCAGCAGTTTTCCGGCTAGCGGAAACGAAGAGACCCAGTACTTC.

The rearrangement joins TRBV9 to TRBJ2-7, with D perhaps matching TRBD1 (6 bases). CDR3 length equals 14 residues. The V gene lost 0 bases and the J gene lost 5 bases, with 12 bases spanning the gap. Germline V gene sequence: CDR1 SGDLS, CDR2 YYNGEE. The CDR3 region is CASSVVGASDEQYF. For the CDR3, the DNA is TGTGCCAGCAGCGTAGTGGGGGCAAGCGACGAGCAGTACTTC.

The chain employs TRBV4-1 and TRBJ2-5; D might be TRBD2 (5 bases). CDR3 length: 12 amino acids. V lost 3 bases, J lost 7 bases, and 9 bases lay in between. CDR1 and CDR2 (germline): MGHRA, YSYEKL. DNA for the CDR3: TGCGCCAGCAGCCAGGGGAGCGGGACCCAGTACTTC. This sequence encodes CASSQGSGTQYF.

This chain connects TRBV20-1 to TRBJ2-7; 10 nucleotides match TRBD2. Germline-derived CDR1 and CDR2 are DFQATT and SNEGSKA (reference sequence). This CDR3 is built from 15 residues. After removal of 3 bases from V and 6 bases from J, the junction contained 11 bases not matched to a gene. In nucleotides, the CDR3 is TGCAGTGCTAGTCGTGGGGACCTAGCGGGAGCCGAGCAGTACTTC. Translated: CSASRGDLAGAEQYF.

This clone occurred a few times. The chain is built from TRBV5-1 and TRBJ2-7, with TRBD2 identical over 7 bases. V was clipped by 4 bases and J by 3 bases; unmatched bases: 4. The CDR3 runs to 13 residues. Looked up from germline, CDR1 is SGHRS and CDR2 is YFSETQ. Here the CDR3 reads CASSREAFYEQYF. The CDR3 bases are TGCGCCAGCAGCCGGGAGGCCTTCTACGAGCAGTACTTC.

V is TRBV19 and J is TRBJ2-1; 8 positions agree with TRBD1. Trimming took 6 bases from V and 8 from J; bases not matched to a gene: 9. Germline assignment: CDR1 LNHDA and CDR2 SQIVND (reference sequence). There are 14 residues in the CDR3. The CDR3 loop is CASRRRQGLYEQFF. The DNA for the CDR3 is TGTGCCAGTAGGCGGCGACAGGGGCTGTATGAGCAGTTCTTC. Full variable domain (outside the CDR3, taken from reference TRBV19 and TRBJ2-1): DGGITQSPKYLFRKEGQNVTLSCEQNLNHDAMYWYRQDPGQGLRLIYYSQIVNDFQKGDIAEGYSVSREKKESFPLTVTSAQKNPTAFYLCASRRRQGLYEQFFGPGTRLTVL.

The chain couples TRBV5-1 to TRBJ2-3; no reliable D call. The CDR3 consists of 13 residues. The germline gives CDR1 SGHRS, CDR2 YFSETQ. The V gene lost 4 bases and the J gene lost 6 bases, with 12 bases spanning the gap. The DNA for the CDR3 is TGCGCCAGCAGCGTACAGACGATGGATACGCAGTATTTT. Its protein is CASSVQTMDTQYF. Full variable domain (missing parts from reference TRBV5-1 and TRBJ2-3): KAGVTQTPRYLIKTRGQQVTLSCSPISGHRSVSWYQQTPGQGLQFLFEYFSETQRNKGNFPGRFSGRQFSNSRSEMNVSTLELGDSALYLCASSVQTMDTQYFGPGTRLTVL.

The CDR3 nucleotides read TGTGCCAGCATCCTGCGGGAGGCCACCCTCGGAGAGACCCAGTACTTC. Residues: CASILREATLGETQYF. This chain joins TRBV7-2 and TRBJ2-5; 8 nucleotides agree with TRBD2. This CDR3 region has 16 residues. CDR1 is SGHTA, CDR2 FQGNSA, per germline. The ends lost 7 bases at V and 4 bases at J; junction bases unmatched: 14.

This chain links TRBV6-5 with TRBJ1-2; the match to TRBD1 covers 10 bases. The V gene's germline CDR1 is MNHEY and CDR2 SVGAGI. The ends lost 7 bases at V and 8 bases at J; junction bases unmatched: 10. The CDR3 loop spans 14 amino acids. CDR3 amino acids: CASIQDRGRFGYTF. As DNA, the CDR3 is TGTGCCAGCATTCAAGACAGGGGGCGGTTCGGCTACACCTTC.

The chain employs TRBV6-2 or TRBV6-3 and TRBJ1-1; D is unclear. In germline, CDR1 is MNHEY, CDR2 SVGEGT. V lost 5 bases, J lost 5 bases, and 12 bases lay in between. The CDR3 extends over 13 amino acids. The CDR3 nucleotides read TGTGCCAGCAGTGCATCCGACTTAACTGAAGCTTTCTTT. This encodes CASSASDLTEAFF.

The V and J genes are TRBV27 and TRBJ2-6; 8 positions agree with TRBD1. The CDR3 extends over 16 amino acids. Germline V gives CDR1 MNHEY, CDR2 SMNVEV (reference sequence). Germline trimming cut 5 bases from V and 2 bases from J; bases unmatched to any gene: 5. CDR3 nucleotides: TGTGCCAGCAGTCCCACAGGGGGAACTGGGGCCAACGTCCTGACTTTC. Its protein product is CASSPTGGTGANVLTF. Full variable domain (missing parts from reference TRBV27 and TRBJ2-6): EAQVTQNPRYLITVTGKKLTVTCSQNMNHEYMSWYRQDPGLGLRQIYYSMNVEVTDKGDVPEGYKVSRKEKRNFPLILESPSPNQTSLYFCASSPTGGTGANVLTFGAGSRLTVL.

This chain links TRBV10-3 with TRBJ1-3, with TRBD1 matching 7 bases. V lost 0 bases and J lost 4; bases outside the gene matches: 3. The CDR3 length is 15 residues. Germline V gene sequence: CDR1 ENHRY, CDR2 SYGVKD. CDR3 coding DNA: TGTGCCATCAGTGAGTCTAGGACAGGAGGAAACACCATATATTTT. Protein product: CAISESRTGGNTIYF.

The CDR3 DNA reads as TGTGCCAGCAGCGACATTAGCGGGACAGGGGGTTGGGCTACGCAGTATTTT. Translating gives CASSDISGTGGWATQYF. The chain has TRBV27 and TRBJ2-3; 11 bases are a match to TRBD1. Trimming removed 6 bases from V and 8 bases from J; junction bases left unmatched: 16. CDR1 and CDR2 from the germline V gene are MNHEY and SMNVEV (reference sequence). This CDR3 contains 17 residues.

The chain couples TRBV11-2 to TRBJ2-3; TRBD2 might be the D (7 bases). Trimming pared 4 bases from V and 0 bases from J, leaving 14 bases between. The germline CDR1 and CDR2 sequences are SGHAT and FQNNGV. This CDR3 spans 16 amino acids. CDR3 bases: TGTGCCAGCAGCTGGGGGGGCACCGCTAGCACAGATACGCAGTATTTT. This gives the protein CASSWGGTASTDTQYF.

V gene TRBV19 combines with J gene TRBJ1-5; 9 bases fit TRBD1. J gave up 4 bases and V 8 bases, and 3 bases lay outside the gene matches. This CDR3 spans 13 amino acids. The V gene's germline CDR1 is LNHDA and CDR2 SQIVND (reference sequence). In DNA, the CDR3 is TGTGCCAGTTCTGGGACAGGGAATCAGCCCCAGCATTTT. Its translation: CASSGTGNQPQHF.

The chain combines TRBV28 with TRBJ2-5, with 8 positions matching TRBD2. V was pared by 6 bases and J by 3 bases, with 9 bases of the junction left unmatched. The CDR3 sequence is 15 residues long. Germline lookup yields CDR1 MDHEN and CDR2 SYDVKM. CDR3 loop: CASSTIGRGEETQYF. In DNA form, the CDR3 reads TGTGCCAGCAGCACCATCGGGAGGGGAGAAGAGACCCAGTACTTC.

This chain connects TRBV15 to TRBJ2-7; 10 bases are shared with TRBD1. V was pared by 1 base and J by 4 bases, with 1 base of the junction left unmatched. The CDR3 has 14 residues. The germline CDR1 and CDR2 sequences are LNHNV and YYDKDF (reference sequence). In DNA, the CDR3 is TGTGCCACCAGCAGAGGGACAGGGGGGTACGAGCAGTACTTC. This encodes CATSRGTGGYEQYF.

The CDR3 is CATSRQANGNEQFF. The CDR3 nucleotides read TGTGCCACCTCCCGACAGGCCAACGGCAATGAGCAGTTCTTC. The J gene is TRBJ2-1, the V gene TRBV5-8; possibly TRBD1 for D (6 bases). Trimming removed 9 bases from V and 6 bases from J, with 19 bases in between. From germline, CDR1 is SGHTS and CDR2 YDEGEE. CDR3 length: 14 amino acids.

The chain employs TRBV5-1 and TRBJ1-4, with D hard to call. The germline V and J ends were trimmed by 5 bases and 5 bases, with 4 bases remaining between them. This CDR3 has 11 amino acids. Germline CDR1 and CDR2: SGHRS and YFSETQ. CDR3 in amino acids: CASRRNEKLFF. CDR3 bases: TGCGCCAGCAGGCGAAATGAAAAACTGTTTTTT. Drawing the rest from reference TRBV5-1 and TRBJ1-4, the complete variable domain is KAGVTQTPRYLIKTRGQQVTLSCSPISGHRSVSWYQQTPGQGLQFLFEYFSETQRNKGNFPGRFSGRQFSNSRSEMNVSTLELGDSALYLCASRRNEKLFFGSGTQLSVL.

The rearrangement uses TRBV19 and TRBJ2-1, with TRBD2 matching 10 bases. V shed 10 bases and J 6 bases; nucleotides not matched to a gene: 15. This CDR3 region has 16 residues. Per the germline V gene, CDR1 is LNHDA and CDR2 is SQIVND (reference sequence). The CDR3 spells CATHSRRLAGLNEQFF. In DNA form, the CDR3 reads TGTGCCACTCACTCGAGACGACTAGCGGGCCTCAATGAGCAGTTCTTC. Based on the CDR3 plus reference TRBV19 and TRBJ2-1, the full variable domain is DGGITQSPKYLFRKEGQNVTLSCEQNLNHDAMYWYRQDPGQGLRLIYYSQIVNDFQKGDIAEGYSVSREKKESFPLTVTSAQKNPTAFYLCATHSRRLAGLNEQFFGPGTRLTVL.

This sequence joins TRBV5-5 and TRBJ1-2; 8 bases map to TRBD1. Germline lookup yields CDR1 SGHKS and CDR2 YYEKEE (reference sequence). The CDR3 is made up of 13 amino acids. The V and J ends lost 3 bases and 4 bases, in that order; junction bases with no gene match: 2. Here the CDR3 DNA reads TGTGCCAGCAGCTCTGACAGGGGCTATGGCTACACCTTC. Translating gives CASSSDRGYGYTF.

V is TRBV11-2 and J is TRBJ2-1, with 10 bases identical to TRBD2. CDR1 and CDR2 from the germline V gene are SGHAT and FQNNGV. There are 13 residues in the CDR3. V dropped 7 bases and J dropped 7; count of bases not matched to a gene: 4. The CDR3 region has the DNA TGTGCCAGCAAGAAGCGGGGGGGAAATGAGCAGTTCTTC. Its protein is CASKKRGGNEQFF.

This clone was seen just once. V and J are TRBV10-3 and TRBJ1-6; TRBD1 is a possible D gene (6 bases). Germline V CDR1 and CDR2: ENHRY, SYGVKD. This CDR3 is 14 amino acids long. The V end was cut by 8 bases, the J end by 8 bases, with 16 bases between. CDR3 nucleotides: TGTGCCATCTCGGAGCAGGGGATGGATTCACCCCTCCACTTT. Its translation is CAISEQGMDSPLHF.

This clone was observed a single time. This sequence joins TRBV4-1 and TRBJ1-5; 7 bases are a match to TRBD1. CDR3 length: 14 residues. With 4 bases clipped from V and 7 bases from J, the junction kept 7 bases outside the gene matches. Germline V CDR1 and CDR2: MGHRA, YSYEKL. CDR3 DNA: TGCGCCAGCAGCCCTGACAGGGTGTGGCAGCCCCAGCATTTT. Its protein is CASSPDRVWQPQHF.

The DNA for the CDR3 is TGTGCCAGCAGCTCCTGGTCACAGGGGGCGAGAAATGAGCAGTTCTTC. Translated, it gives CASSSWSQGARNEQFF. The gene calls are TRBV7-2 and TRBJ2-1; 9 bases fit TRBD1. CDR1 and CDR2 from the germline V gene are SGHTA and FQGNSA. V was pared by 4 bases and J by 7 bases, with 11 bases of the junction left unmatched. The CDR3 runs 16 residues.